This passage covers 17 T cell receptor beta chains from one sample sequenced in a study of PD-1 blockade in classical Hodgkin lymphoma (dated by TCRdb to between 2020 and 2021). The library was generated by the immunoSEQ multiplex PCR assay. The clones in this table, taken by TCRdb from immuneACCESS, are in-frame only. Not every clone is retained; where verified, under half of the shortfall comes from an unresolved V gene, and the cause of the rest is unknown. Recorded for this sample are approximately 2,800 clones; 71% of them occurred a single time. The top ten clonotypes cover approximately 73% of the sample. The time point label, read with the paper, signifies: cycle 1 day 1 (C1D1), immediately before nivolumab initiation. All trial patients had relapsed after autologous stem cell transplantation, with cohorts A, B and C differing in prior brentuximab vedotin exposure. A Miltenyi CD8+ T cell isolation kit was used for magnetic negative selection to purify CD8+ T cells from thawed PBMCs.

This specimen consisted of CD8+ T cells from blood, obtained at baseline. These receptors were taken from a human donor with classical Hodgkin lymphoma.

For the CDR3, the DNA is TGTGCCAGTAGTGAACAGGGGAGCAATCAGCCCCAGCATTTT. Translated: CASSEQGSNQPQHF. The rearrangement uses TRBV19 and TRBJ1-5; TRBD1 matches 7 bases. The CDR3 totals 14 residues. J lost 1 base, V lost 5 bases, and 2 bases had no gene match. Germline V CDR1 and CDR2: LNHDA, SQIVND (reference sequence).

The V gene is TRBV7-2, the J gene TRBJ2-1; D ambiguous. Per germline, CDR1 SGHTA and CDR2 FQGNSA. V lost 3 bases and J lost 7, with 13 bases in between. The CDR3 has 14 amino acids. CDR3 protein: CASSLILGGNEQFF. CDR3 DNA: TGTGCCAGCAGCTTGATCCTAGGTGGTAATGAGCAGTTCTTC.

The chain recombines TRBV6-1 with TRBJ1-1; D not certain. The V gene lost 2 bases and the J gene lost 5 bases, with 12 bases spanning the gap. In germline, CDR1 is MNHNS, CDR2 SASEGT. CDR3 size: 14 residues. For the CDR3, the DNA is TGTGCCAGCAGTGAAACGGTCGGAGGTACTGAAGCTTTCTTT. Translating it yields CASSETVGGTEAFF.

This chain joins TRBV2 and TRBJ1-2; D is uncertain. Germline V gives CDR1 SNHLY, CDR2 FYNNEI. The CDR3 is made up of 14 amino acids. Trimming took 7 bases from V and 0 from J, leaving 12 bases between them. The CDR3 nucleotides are TGTGCCAGCACTATTTCTGGACCTAACTATGGCTACACCTTC. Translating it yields CASTISGPNYGYTF.

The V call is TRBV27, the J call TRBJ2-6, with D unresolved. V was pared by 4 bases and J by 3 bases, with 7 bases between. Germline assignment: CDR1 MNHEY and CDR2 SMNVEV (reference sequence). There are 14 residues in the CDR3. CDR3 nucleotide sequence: TGTGCCAGCAGTTCTATAAATGGGGCCAACGTCCTGACTTTC. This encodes CASSSINGANVLTF.

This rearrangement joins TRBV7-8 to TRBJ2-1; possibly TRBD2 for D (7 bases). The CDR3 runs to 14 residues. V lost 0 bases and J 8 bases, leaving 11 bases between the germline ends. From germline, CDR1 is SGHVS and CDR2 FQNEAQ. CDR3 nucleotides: TGTGCCAGCAGCTTAGCGGGGGGGCTGGATGAGCAGTTCTTC. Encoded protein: CASSLAGGLDEQFF.

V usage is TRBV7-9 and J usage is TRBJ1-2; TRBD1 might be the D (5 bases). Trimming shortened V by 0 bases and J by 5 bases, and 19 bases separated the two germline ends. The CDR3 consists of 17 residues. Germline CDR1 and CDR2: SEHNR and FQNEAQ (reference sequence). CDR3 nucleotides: TGTGCCAGCAGCTTAGCCTTGTTTGAGGGGACTGGATATGGCTACACCTTC. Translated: CASSLALFEGTGYGYTF. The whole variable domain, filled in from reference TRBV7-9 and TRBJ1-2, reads DTGVSQNPRHKITKRGQNVTFRCDPISEHNRLYWYRQTLGQGPEFLTYFQNEAQLEKSRLLSDRFSAERPKGSFSTLEIQRTEQGDSAMYLCASSLALFEGTGYGYTFGSGTRLTVV.

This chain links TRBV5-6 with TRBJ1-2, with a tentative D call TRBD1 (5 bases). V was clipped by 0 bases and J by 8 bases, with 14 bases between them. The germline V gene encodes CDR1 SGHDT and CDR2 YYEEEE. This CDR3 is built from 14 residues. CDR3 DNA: TGTGCCAGCAGCTTGGGGACACTACCTGGGGGCTACACCTTC. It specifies CASSLGTLPGGYTF.

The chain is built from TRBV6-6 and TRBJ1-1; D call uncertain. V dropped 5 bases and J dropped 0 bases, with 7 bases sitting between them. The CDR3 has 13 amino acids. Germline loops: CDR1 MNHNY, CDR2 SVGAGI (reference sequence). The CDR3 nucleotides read TGTGCCAGCAGTATAATCTTGAACACTGAAGCTTTCTTT. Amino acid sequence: CASSIILNTEAFF.

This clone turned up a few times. The CDR3 here is CASSQDRAGAYEQYF. The CDR3 nucleotides read TGCGCCAGCAGCCAAGATCGAGCCGGAGCCTACGAGCAGTACTTC. The chain carries TRBV4-3 and TRBJ2-7, with unresolved D. Trimming removed 0 bases from V and 2 bases from J, with 11 bases in between. The CDR3 consists of 15 residues. CDR1 LGHNA and CDR2 YSLEER come from the germline V gene.

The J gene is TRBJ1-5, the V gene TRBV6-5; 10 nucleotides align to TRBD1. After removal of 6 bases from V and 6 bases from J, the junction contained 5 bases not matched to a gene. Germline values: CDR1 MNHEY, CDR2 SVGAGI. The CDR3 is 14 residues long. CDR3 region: CASRGGTGAQPQHF. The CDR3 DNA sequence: TGTGCCAGCAGAGGCGGGACAGGGGCTCAGCCCCAGCATTTT.

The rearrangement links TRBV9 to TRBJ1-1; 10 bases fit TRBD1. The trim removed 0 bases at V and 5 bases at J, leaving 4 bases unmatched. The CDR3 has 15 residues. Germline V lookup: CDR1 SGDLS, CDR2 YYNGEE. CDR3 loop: CASSVAGGQGTEAFF. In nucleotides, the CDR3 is TGTGCCAGCAGCGTAGCTGGGGGACAGGGGACTGAAGCTTTCTTT.

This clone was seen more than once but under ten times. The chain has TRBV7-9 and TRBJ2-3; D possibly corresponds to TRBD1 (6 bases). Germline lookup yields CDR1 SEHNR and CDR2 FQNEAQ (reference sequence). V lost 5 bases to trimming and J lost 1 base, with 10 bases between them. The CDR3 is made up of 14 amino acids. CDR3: CASSQQGRTDTQYF. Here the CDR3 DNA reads TGTGCCAGCAGCCAGCAGGGGCGCACAGATACGCAGTATTTT.

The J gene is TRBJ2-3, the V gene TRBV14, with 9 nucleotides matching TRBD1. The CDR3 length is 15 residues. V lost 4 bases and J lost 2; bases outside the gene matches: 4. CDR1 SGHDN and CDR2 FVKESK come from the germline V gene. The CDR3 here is CASSLRDRATDTQYF. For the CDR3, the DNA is TGTGCCAGCAGCCTCCGGGACAGGGCCACAGATACGCAGTATTTT. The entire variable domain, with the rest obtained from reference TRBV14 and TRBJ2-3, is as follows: EAGVTQFPSHSVIEKGQTVTLRCDPISGHDNLYWYRRVMGKEIKFLLHFVKESKQDESGMPNNRFLAERTGGTYSTLKVQPAELEDSGVYFCASSLRDRATDTQYFGPGTRLTVL.

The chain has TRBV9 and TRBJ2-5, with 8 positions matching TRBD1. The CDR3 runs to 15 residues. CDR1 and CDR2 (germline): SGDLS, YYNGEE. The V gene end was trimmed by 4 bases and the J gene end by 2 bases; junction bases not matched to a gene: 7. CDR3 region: CASSTEGQEQETQYF. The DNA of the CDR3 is TGTGCCAGCAGCACCGAGGGACAGGAACAAGAGACCCAGTACTTC. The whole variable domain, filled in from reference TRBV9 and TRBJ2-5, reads DSGVTQTPKHLITATGQRVTLRCSPRSGDLSVYWYQQSLDQGLQFLIQYYNGEERAKGNILERFSAQQFPDLHSELNLSSLELGDSALYFCASSTEGQEQETQYFGPGTRLLVL.

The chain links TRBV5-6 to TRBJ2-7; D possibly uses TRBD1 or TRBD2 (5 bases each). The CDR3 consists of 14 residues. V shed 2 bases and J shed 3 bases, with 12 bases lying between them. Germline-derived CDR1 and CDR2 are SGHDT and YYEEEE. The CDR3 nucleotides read TGTGCCAGCAGCTTAAACGGAGGACACTACGAGCAGTACTTC. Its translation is CASSLNGGHYEQYF.

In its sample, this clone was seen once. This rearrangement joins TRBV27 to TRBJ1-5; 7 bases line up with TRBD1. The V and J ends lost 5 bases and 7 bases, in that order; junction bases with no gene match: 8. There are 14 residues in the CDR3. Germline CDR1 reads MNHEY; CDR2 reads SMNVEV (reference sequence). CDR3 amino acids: CASSRTGWGQPQHF. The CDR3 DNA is TGTGCCAGCAGTCGGACAGGTTGGGGCCAGCCCCAGCATTTT.